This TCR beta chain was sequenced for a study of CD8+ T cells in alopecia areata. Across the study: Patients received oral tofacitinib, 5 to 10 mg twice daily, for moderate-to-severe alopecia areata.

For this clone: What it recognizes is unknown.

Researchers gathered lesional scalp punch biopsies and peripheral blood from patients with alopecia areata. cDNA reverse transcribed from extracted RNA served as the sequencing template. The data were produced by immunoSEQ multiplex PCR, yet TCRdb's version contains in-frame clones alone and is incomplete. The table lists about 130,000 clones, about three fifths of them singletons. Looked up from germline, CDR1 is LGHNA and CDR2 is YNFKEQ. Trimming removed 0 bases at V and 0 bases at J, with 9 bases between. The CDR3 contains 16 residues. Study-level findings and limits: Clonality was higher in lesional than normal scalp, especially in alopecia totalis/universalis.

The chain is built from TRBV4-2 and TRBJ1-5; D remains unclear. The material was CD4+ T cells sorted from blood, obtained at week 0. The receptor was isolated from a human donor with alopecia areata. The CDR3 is CASSQEGRASNQPQHF. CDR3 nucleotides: TGTGCCAGCAGCCAAGAGGGGAGGGCTAGCAATCAGCCCCAGCATTTT.